This T cell receptor beta chain was sequenced for a study of beta chain features in type 1 diabetes. Study in general: Patients were similar to healthy donors in age and gender (as well as in cell yields). Researchers looked at roughly 110 million sorted cells across all samples. Study-level points and caveats: In all four CD4+ subsets, TCRB CDR3 length was significantly, moderately reduced in type 1 diabetes. There were fewer insertions and more deletions at the VDJ junctions of type 1 diabetes patients.

Reverse transcription of all isolated RNA meant that expressed TCRB transcripts were sequenced. Only in-frame clones appear in the TCRdb table, and some are missing; sequencing was by immunoSEQ multiplex PCR. There are 250,000 or so clones in the sample; roughly 22% occur only once, and more than 0.025% lies in the top ten. The V gene's germline CDR1 is SGHNT and CDR2 YYREEE (reference sequence). The CDR3 runs 13 residues. The V segment lost 5 bases and the J segment 4 bases; nucleotides outside the gene matches: 4. This clone occurred a few times. What it binds is unknown. What was sequenced was naive CD4+ T cells from blood. This sequence was found in a woman aged 40 to 49 with type 1 diabetes. This chain uses TRBV5-4 with TRBJ2-5; 8 bases match TRBD1. The CDR3, as DNA: TGTGCCAGCAGTTTTGGACAGGGAGAGACCCAGTACTTC. Translated, it gives CASSFGQGETQYF.